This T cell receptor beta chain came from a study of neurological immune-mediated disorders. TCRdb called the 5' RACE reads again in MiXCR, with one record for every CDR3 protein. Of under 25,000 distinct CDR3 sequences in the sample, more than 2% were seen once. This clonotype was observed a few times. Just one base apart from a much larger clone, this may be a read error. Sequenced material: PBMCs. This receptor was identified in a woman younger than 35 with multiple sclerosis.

The CDR3 nucleotides are TGTGCCAGCAGCTTAGGGGAAGAATCCTACGAGCAGTACGTC. Translated: CASSLGEESYEQYV. The J gene is TRBJ2-7, the V gene TRBV7-6; no clear D. The CDR3 is 14 residues long. Germline V gene lookup returns CDR1 SGHVS and CDR2 FNYEAQ. Trimming shortened V by 1 base and J by 1 base, and 8 bases separated the two germline ends.